Detailed here is one T cell receptor (beta chain). In its sample, this clone was seen a few times. The specificity of this receptor is unknown. Per-nucleotide qualities are absent, and no much larger clonotype sits a single base away. The data belong to a study of beta chain features in type 1 diabetes (dated by TCRdb to 2016 to 2018). Study-level background: Mean age, gender distribution, total cell number and subset yield did not differ between patients and healthy donors. A total of around 110,000,000 sorted cells were examined across all samples, and RNA yield correlated strongly with the number of cells per subset. Regulatory and stem cell-like memory subsets were obtained from only 8 patients and roughly 8 healthy donors, while naive and central memory subsets were obtained from all 28 donors. In the study, recently diagnosed type 1 diabetes patients and matched healthy donors were compared on the TCRB repertoires of their sorted circulating CD4+ T cell subsets. The investigation overall reported the following: In all four CD4+ subsets, TCRB CDR3 length was moderately but significantly shorter in type 1 diabetes patients. Naive, central memory and regulatory TCRB repertoires appeared to be more similar among patients than among healthy donors. Because small numbers of individuals were included in the HLA sub-analyses, any influence of HLA type on TCRB rearrangement was left unresolved. Patients with type 1 diabetes made fewer insertions and deleted more nucleotides at VDJ recombination sites, implying thymic rearrangement abnormalities. Because cDNA rather than genomic DNA was sequenced, highly expressing activated cells could have been over-represented, although no difference in activation and CD3 levels was found between groups. PCR may preferentially amplify shorter templates, but because patient and control samples were amplified and corrected together, any resulting skew would affect both groups equally.

Spanning cysteine to phenylalanine, the CDR3 consists of 14 amino acids. The read is trimmed to its CDR3 DNA, 42 bases read in frame from base 1. The germline V and J ends show losses of 8 bases and 6 bases respectively, and no gene match explains 9 bases of the junction. From a lookup of the germline V gene, CDR1 and CDR2 are SNHLY and FYNNEI. From each donor, a single peripheral blood sample of around 120 mL on average was drawn into heparinised tubes. Naive, central memory, regulatory and stem cell-like memory CD4+ T cells were sorted on a BD FACSAria II using a panel including CD45RO, CCR7, CD25, CD127, CD95 and CD27. A purity above 95% was achieved for all sorted populations. PBMCs were isolated immediately by Lymphoprep density gradient centrifugation and stained directly without culture. So that batch effects would be minimized, each experiment stained and sorted samples in pairs, pairing one healthy donor with one patient.

The High Capacity cDNA Reverse Transcription Kit was used to reverse transcribe all of the isolated RNA, meaning that expressed TCRB transcripts were what got sequenced. Deep immunoSEQ sequencing was performed on naive, central memory and regulatory T cell samples, with an average of roughly 3.5 million total reads per sample. After sorted cells were lysed in RLT buffer, RNA was extracted with DNase-treated RNeasy Micro or Mini kits, with the choice depending on cell number. To prevent cross-contamination, each cell subset was processed individually, whereas patient and healthy donor samples were processed jointly. The immunoSEQ multiplex PCR was used to amplify TCRB sequences from cDNA, yielding 87-bp fragments that span the CDR3 region. Amplicons were sequenced on the Illumina HiSeq platform. Per the original workflow: Synthetic template baselines were used to correct PCR bias computationally, reads within Hamming distance 2 were collapsed together, and singletons that could not be merged were discarded. By aligning reads against IMGT, V, D and J genes, CDR3 length, and insertions or deletions at six rearrangement sites were assigned. Within each subset, clonotype counts were normalized to the number of sorted cells before true diversity and Gini coefficients were calculated with the tcR R package. Repertoire sharing was quantified using the overlap coefficient calculated on TCRB nucleotide sequences. TCRdb carries this immuneACCESS record with in-frame sequences only. Its versions omit some clonotypes, under half of them owing to an unresolved V gene in the studies checked, with the rest unexplained. Clone size and the V and J calls come from that table; the DNA yielded D and trimming. The sample includes about 130,000 clones, with about 10% observed a single time. Of the sample, about 0.61% falls within the top ten clones.

The source is a man between 18 and 35 years old in good health. Material for sequencing was central memory CD4+ T cells from blood. The chain is encoded by TRBV2 joined to TRBJ2-1; TRBD2 lines up with 8 middle nucleotides. The CDR3 here reads CASGGTRDGNEQFF. The DNA reads TGTGCCAGCGGAGGGACTAGAGATGGCAATGAGCAGTTCTTC.